The entry that follows covers one T cell receptor (beta chain) sequence. Its antigen is unknown. The junction shows a germline mismatch at one end, possibly a read error. The data derive from a study of CD4 T cells in relation to SARS-CoV-2 and coronaviruses. Background on the study: ViraFEST: approximately ten-day antigen culture of PBMCs, then TCR beta CDR3 sequencing.

Before the COVID-19 pandemic, during about 2011-2019, CD4+ T cells were taken from unexposed donors. The cells were cultured for under twelve days before CD4+ T cells were isolated. PBMCs were plated at roughly 2 million per well in IL-2-containing medium. Per germline, CDR1 MNHNY and CDR2 SVGAGI (reference sequence). CDR3 length equals 19 residues. Overall study results and limits: Samples before the pandemic and after infection were not matched within any donor.

Some clones are missing from TCRdb's copy, which holds only in-frame ones; the method was immunoSEQ multiplex PCR. The sample comprises roughly 16,000 clones, about four fifths of which are singletons, and roughly 16% rests with the top ten. Material for sequencing was CD4+ T cells from PBMCs, cultured in vitro. The chain combines TRBV6-6 with TRBJ2-6, with a possible D match to TRBD2 (6 bases). This receptor was identified in a human donor in good health. CDR3 DNA: TGTGCCAGCAGTCCCGCCCTGCTAGCGATTTCCTCTCGGGCCAACGTCCTGACTTTC. It specifies CASSPALLAISSRANVLTF.